A single sample is the source of the 17 T cell receptor beta chains below, sequenced in a study of PD-1 blockade in classical Hodgkin lymphoma. TCRdb's copy holds only in-frame clones and misses some; the assay was immunoSEQ multiplex PCR. Here the sample spans 3,000 to 4,000 clones, more than 75% being singletons. Time point: newly diagnosed, previously untreated cHL patient sample. Magnetic negative selection, applied to thawed PBMCs, was used to isolate the CD8+ T cells. The sequenced sample was CD8+ T cells from blood. The receptors shown here come from a human donor with classical Hodgkin lymphoma.

The V gene is TRBV7-9, the J gene TRBJ2-3; TRBD2 matches 10 bases. Germline CDR1 SEHNR, CDR2 FQNEAQ (reference sequence). Trimming cost V 5 bases and J 1 base; bases outside gene matches: 6. This CDR3 is 16 amino acids long. CDR3: CASSAPGTSGTDTQYF. DNA of the CDR3: TGTGCCAGCAGCGCCCCCGGGACTAGCGGCACAGATACGCAGTATTTT.

The chain links TRBV21-1 to TRBJ1-5; the table's D call, TRBD1, has no DNA check behind it. TRBV21-1 counts as a pseudogene. The CDR3 spans 19 residues. This chain's CDR3 is CASSKELGSRGHSNQPQHF. In DNA, the CDR3 is TGTGCCAGCAGCAAAGAATTGGGATCCAGGGGGCATAGCAATCAGCCCCAGCATTTT.

The rearrangement joins TRBV5-5 to TRBJ2-2; tentative D call: TRBD2 (6 bases). This CDR3 spans 17 amino acids. Germline V gives CDR1 SGHKS, CDR2 YYEKEE (reference sequence). Trimming removed 4 bases from V and 4 bases from J, with 20 bases in between. CDR3 coding DNA: TGTGCCAGCAGCCTCCAGTGGGTCGGGCGGGGCACCGGGGAGCTGTTTTTT. It encodes CASSLQWVGRGTGELFF.

The gene calls are TRBV21-1 and TRBJ2-2. TRBV21-1 is recorded as a pseudogene. The CDR3 runs 17 residues. CDR3 bases: TGTGCCAGCGGGAACCTTGGGGGCGGGATAGACACCGGGGAGCTGTTTTTT. Translated: CASGNLGGGIDTGELFF.

The chain links TRBV7-9 to TRBJ2-5; D is undetermined. V lost 1 base and J 5 bases, leaving 5 bases between the germline ends. The germline CDR1 and CDR2 sequences are SEHNR and FQNEAQ (reference sequence). The CDR3 is 12 amino acids. DNA for the CDR3: TGTGCCAGCAGCTTAGAATTGGAGACCCAGTACTTC. Amino acids: CASSLELETQYF.

This chain links TRBV28 with TRBJ2-7; 8 nucleotides agree with TRBD2. The CDR3 is made up of 17 amino acids. The germline gives CDR1 MDHEN, CDR2 SYDVKM. V gave up 4 bases and J gave up 3 bases; unmatched junction bases: 14. This chain's CDR3 is CASSSPSRGGAGYEQYF. CDR3 nucleotide sequence: TGTGCCAGCAGTTCTCCCTCACGGGGGGGGGCGGGCTACGAGCAGTACTTC.

The rearrangement links TRBV10-1 to TRBJ2-7; tentatively, D is TRBD1 or TRBD2 (7 bases each). The CDR3 runs to 17 residues. Germline V gene lookup returns CDR1 WNHNN and CDR2 SYGVQD (reference sequence). Trimming shortened V by 6 bases and J by 4 bases, and 25 bases separated the two germline ends. The CDR3 DNA is TGCGCCAGCAGGGGGTCACTCCCAGGGGGGGGGTGGTACGAGCAGTACTTC. Its translation is CASRGSLPGGGWYEQYF.

This clone is termed hyperexpanded (1% or more). The chain has TRBV7-2 and TRBJ1-1; possibly TRBD1 for D (5 bases). The germline V gene has CDR1 SGHTA and CDR2 FQGNSA. The CDR3 is made up of 15 amino acids. V lost 5 bases to trimming and J lost 4 bases, with 17 bases between them. As DNA, the CDR3 is TGTGCCAGCAGCGAGGATTTGGGGGGGTCCACTGAAGCTTTCTTT. It specifies CASSEDLGGSTEAFF. Drawing the rest from reference TRBV7-2 and TRBJ1-1, the complete variable domain is GAGVSQSPSNKVTEKGKDVELRCDPISGHTALYWYRQSLGQGLEFLIYFQGNSAPDKSGLPSDRFSAERTGGSVSTLTIQRTQQEDSAVYLCASSEDLGGSTEAFFGQGTRLTVV.

This clone has a handful of counts. The rearrangement links TRBV4-1 to TRBJ1-4, with unresolved D. From germline, CDR1 is MGHRA and CDR2 YSYEKL. The V end was cut by 3 bases, the J end by 4 bases, with 21 bases between. The CDR3 has 18 amino acids. The CDR3, as DNA: TGCGCCAGCAGCCAGTATCCCCTCCAGGCGGGGTATAATGAAAAACTGTTTTTT. This gives the protein CASSQYPLQAGYNEKLFF.

This clone was seen a handful of times. This chain connects TRBV4-2 to TRBJ1-3, with TRBD1 matching over 7 bases. CDR1 and CDR2 from the germline V gene are LGHNA and YNFKEQ. V trimming: 0 bases; J trimming: 2 bases; junction bases outside the gene matches: 4. CDR3 length equals 16 residues. The CDR3: CASSQDPGQAGNTIYF. As DNA, the CDR3 is TGTGCCAGCAGCCAAGATCCCGGACAGGCTGGAAACACCATATATTTT.

The chain carries TRBV6-6 and TRBJ2-2; TRBD1 aligns across 9 bases. The CDR3 consists of 16 residues. The V gene's germline CDR1 is MNHNY and CDR2 SVGAGI (reference sequence). V dropped 6 bases and J dropped 4; count of bases not matched to a gene: 9. The CDR3, as DNA: TGTGCCAGCAGCCTCCACAGGGGGCCGAGCACCGGGGAGCTGTTTTTT. It is translated as CASSLHRGPSTGELFF.

This rearrangement joins TRBV7-8 to TRBJ2-1, with D unresolved. From germline, CDR1 is SGHVS and CDR2 FQNEAQ. V was shortened by 2 bases and J by 11 bases, with 10 bases between the two germline ends. There are 12 residues in the CDR3. This CDR3 is CASSLTLGQQFF. The CDR3 DNA reads TGTGCCAGCAGCTTAACCCTAGGCCAGCAGTTCTTC.

The CDR3 DNA reads as TGTGCCAGCAGTGTGGAACGGATGAACACTGAAGCTTTCTTT. Its translation is CASSVERMNTEAFF. The chain employs TRBV6-1 and TRBJ1-1; D gene uncertain. V was trimmed by 4 bases and J by 0 bases, leaving 9 bases between them. The CDR3 runs to 14 residues. Looked up from germline, CDR1 is MNHNS and CDR2 is SASEGT.

The rearrangement links TRBV11-2 to TRBJ1-1; 11 positions agree with TRBD1. The germline gives CDR1 SGHAT, CDR2 FQNNGV. The V gene end was trimmed by 5 bases and the J gene end by 11 bases; junction bases not matched to a gene: 4. CDR3 length: 12 residues. The CDR3 region is CASSAGQGVAFF. In DNA, the CDR3 is TGTGCCAGCAGCGCGGGACAGGGGGTCGCTTTCTTT. The full variable domain, its missing parts supplied by reference TRBV11-2 and TRBJ1-1, is EAGVAQSPRYKIIEKRQSVAFWCNPISGHATLYWYQQILGQGPKLLIQFQNNGVVDDSQLPKDRFSAERLKGVDSTLKIQPAKLEDSAVYLCASSAGQGVAFFGQGTRLTVV.

Details on this clone: A far larger clone lies a single base away; this is likely a read error. J is TRBJ2-3 and V is TRBV4-2; tentatively, D is TRBD2 (5 bases). The germline CDR1 and CDR2 sequences are LGHNA and YNFKEQ. Between the trimmed V and J ends, which lost 4 bases and 5 bases, there was a span of 13 bases. The CDR3 extends over 14 amino acids. CDR3 protein: CASSPERIQDTQYF. In DNA form, the CDR3 reads TGTGCCAGCAGCCCCGAGCGGATTCAAGATACGCAGTATTTT.

This chain connects TRBV4-3 to TRBJ2-7, with D uncertain. The CDR3 sequence is 15 residues long. Germline values: CDR1 LGHNA, CDR2 YSLEER. V was clipped by 2 bases and J by 2 bases, with 13 bases between them. The CDR3 DNA sequence: TGCGCCAGCAGCCAAAGCCTTACCTTTACCTACGAGCAGTACTTC. Translation: CASSQSLTFTYEQYF.

The chain has TRBV7-9 and TRBJ2-7; no clear D. Germline V gene data show CDR1 as SEHNR and CDR2 as FQNEAQ (reference sequence). The CDR3 length is 13 residues. Trimming removed 6 bases at V and 0 bases at J, with 9 bases between. Here the CDR3 DNA reads TGTGCCAGCAGTACTCTGAGCTCCTACGAGCAGTACTTC. Protein product: CASSTLSSYEQYF.